The 7 T cell receptor beta chains reported below all come from one sample, sequenced in a study of T cells in Graves' hyperthyroidism and ophthalmopathy. What was amplified from RNA transcripts were TCR beta CDR3 regions. Primed by the HTBI set, a first-round RT-PCR was run on the TCR CDR3. One entry per CDR3 protein, called by TCRdb with MiXCR from the multiplex PCR reads. The profile shows almost 350,000 distinct CDR3 sequences, 18% of them singletons. Material: blood. These receptors originate from a woman between 35 and 50 years old with Graves' ophthalmopathy.

This clonotype was recorded at least ten times. The V call is TRBV6-1, the J call TRBJ2-7; weak D call: TRBD1 (6 bases). Trimming removed 1 base at V and 5 bases at J, with 12 bases between. CDR3 size: 14 residues. The V gene's germline CDR1 is MNHNS and CDR2 SASEGT. The CDR3 bases are TGTGCCAGCAGTGAAGGTGTGGGGGCGGACGAGCAGTACTTC. Translating it yields CASSEGVGADEQYF.

V is TRBV7-8 and J is TRBJ2-4, with 8 bases matching TRBD2. Germline values: CDR1 SGHVS, CDR2 FQNEAQ. Trimming at V came to 1 base and at J to 0 bases, leaving 11 bases not matched to a gene. The CDR3 has 19 amino acids. The CDR3 spells CASSLEPAGGGEAKNIQYF. The DNA for the CDR3 is TGTGCCAGCAGCTTAGAACCTGCGGGAGGAGGTGAAGCCAAAAACATTCAGTACTTC.

The chain employs TRBV11-2 and TRBJ2-5, with D perhaps assigned TRBD1 or TRBD2 (6 bases each). Per the germline V gene, CDR1 is SGHAT and CDR2 is FQNNGV. The V and J ends lost 6 bases and 7 bases respectively, with 18 bases between them. The CDR3 totals 14 residues. CDR3 region: CASRVTAGEATQYF. Written as DNA, the CDR3 is TGTGCCAGCAGGGTAACGGCAGGGGAGGCGACCCAGTACTTC.

This clonotype was detected ten times or more. The chain recombines TRBV20-1 with TRBJ2-7, with TRBD2 matching 9 bases. The CDR3 sequence is 15 residues long. The ends lost 1 base at V and 6 bases at J; junction bases unmatched: 10. The germline gives CDR1 DFQATT, CDR2 SNEGSKA (reference sequence). CDR3 in DNA: TGCAGTGCTAGAGGGGCCGGTGGGACTAGCCTCGAGCAGTACTTC. Its protein is CSARGAGGTSLEQYF.

Ten or more counts support this clonotype. CDR3 bases: TGCAGCGTAAGGACTACTCTAGCCAAAAACATTCAGTACTTC. It encodes CSVRTTLAKNIQYF. V usage is TRBV29-1 and J usage is TRBJ2-4, with a weak D call TRBD2 (6 bases). This CDR3 is 14 amino acids long. V was cut by 6 bases and J by 0 bases, with 12 bases left in between. Looked up from germline, CDR1 is SQVTM and CDR2 is ANQGSEA. Combining the CDR3 with reference TRBV29-1 and TRBJ2-4 gives the whole variable domain SAVISQKPSRDICQRGTSLTIQCQVDSQVTMMFWYRQQPGQSLTLIATANQGSEATYESGFVIDKFPISRPNLTFSTLTVSNMSPEDSSIYLCSVRTTLAKNIQYFGAGTRLSVL.

This clonotype has ten or more counts. The DNA of the CDR3 is TGCAGTGCTAAGGGGTTACAGATTAACTATGGCTACACCTTC. Translating it yields CSAKGLQINYGYTF. V is TRBV20-1 and J is TRBJ1-2, with D maybe TRBD1 (5 bases). V dropped 4 bases and J dropped 1 base, with 13 bases sitting between them. Per germline, CDR1 DFQATT and CDR2 SNEGSKA (reference sequence). The CDR3 is made up of 14 amino acids.

This clonotype was counted many times. The rearrangement uses TRBV28 and TRBJ2-5, with D perhaps TRBD2 (6 bases). V dropped 1 base and J dropped 3 bases, with 9 bases sitting between them. This CDR3 spans 14 amino acids. Germline V CDR1 and CDR2: MDHEN, SYDVKM. The CDR3 protein is CASSLLGGEETQYF. As DNA, the CDR3 is TGTGCCAGCAGTTTATTGGGGGGAGAAGAGACCCAGTACTTC.